Each of the 7 T cell receptor beta chains below was sequenced from the same sample in a study of blood T cell repertoires in COVID-19. Produced via immunoSEQ multiplex PCR; TCRdb's table is partial and in-frame only. Counted here are some 220,000 clones, roughly nine tenths occurring once; the ten biggest clones make up roughly 12%. Material: peripheral blood. All receptors come from a woman between 18 and 29 years old who had recovered from COVID-19.

The chain recombines TRBV5-6 with TRBJ1-5; 8 nucleotides line up with TRBD1. V was clipped by 4 bases and J by 7 bases; unmatched bases: 13. The CDR3 length is 16 residues. From germline, CDR1 is SGHDT and CDR2 YYEEEE. CDR3 region: CASSRDRGEYGQPQHF. CDR3 sequence (DNA): TGTGCCAGCAGCCGCGACAGGGGAGAGTATGGACAGCCCCAGCATTTT.

This chain uses TRBV15 with TRBJ2-1; weak D call: TRBD1 (6 bases). The length of the CDR3 is 12 residues. Germline-derived CDR1 and CDR2 are LNHNV and YYDKDF (reference sequence). V lost 5 bases and J 9 bases, leaving 11 bases between the germline ends. As DNA, the CDR3 is TGTGCCACCAGCGGCAGGGGTCGTGAGCAGTTCTTC. This codes for CATSGRGREQFF.

The J gene is TRBJ1-1, the V gene TRBV9; unclear D gene. The germline V gene encodes CDR1 SGDLS and CDR2 YYNGEE. This CDR3 is 14 amino acids long. V dropped 0 bases and J dropped 0 bases, with 6 bases sitting between them. The CDR3 bases are TGTGCCAGCAGCGTAGGTTTCATGAACACTGAAGCTTTCTTT. Translating it yields CASSVGFMNTEAFF.

Only a few counts were recorded for this clone. The chain employs TRBV7-9 and TRBJ2-1; D remains ambiguous. The CDR3 length is 14 residues. The V end was cut by 1 base, the J end by 2 bases, with 6 bases between. Germline loops: CDR1 SEHNR, CDR2 FQNEAQ (reference sequence). In DNA form, the CDR3 reads TGTGCCAGCAGCTTAGAGCAGGCCTACAATGAGCAGTTCTTC. Its protein product is CASSLEQAYNEQFF.

The chain combines TRBV30 with TRBJ1-5; D might be TRBD1 (5 bases). The V gene lost 3 bases and the J gene lost 6 bases, with 15 bases spanning the gap. The CDR3 is 14 residues long. The germline V gene has CDR1 GTSNPN and CDR2 SVGIG (reference sequence). CDR3 coding DNA: TGTGCCTGGAGCCCTGGGGGGGGAGGTCAGCCCCAGCATTTT. Protein sequence: CAWSPGGGGQPQHF.

This chain links TRBV7-2 with TRBJ1-1, with D perhaps matching TRBD1 (5 bases). CDR3 length: 16 amino acids. Germline-derived CDR1 and CDR2 are SGHTA and FQGNSA. Trimming cost V 3 bases and J 4 bases, with 18 bases left between them. CDR3 protein: CASSFVGHLGGTEAFF. CDR3 bases: TGTGCCAGCAGCTTCGTCGGACACCTGGGGGGCACTGAAGCTTTCTTT.

The J gene is TRBJ2-7, the V gene TRBV3-1 (or the pseudogene TRBV3-2); 7 bases line up with TRBD2. J gave up 0 bases and V 4 bases, and 9 bases lay outside the gene matches. The length of the CDR3 is 16 residues. CDR1 is LGHDT and CDR2 is YNNKEL in the germline V gene (reference sequence). The CDR3 DNA reads as TGTGCCAGCAGCCTGTTCCTAGCGGAGAGCTCCTACGAGCAGTACTTC. Translated, it gives CASSLFLAESSYEQYF.